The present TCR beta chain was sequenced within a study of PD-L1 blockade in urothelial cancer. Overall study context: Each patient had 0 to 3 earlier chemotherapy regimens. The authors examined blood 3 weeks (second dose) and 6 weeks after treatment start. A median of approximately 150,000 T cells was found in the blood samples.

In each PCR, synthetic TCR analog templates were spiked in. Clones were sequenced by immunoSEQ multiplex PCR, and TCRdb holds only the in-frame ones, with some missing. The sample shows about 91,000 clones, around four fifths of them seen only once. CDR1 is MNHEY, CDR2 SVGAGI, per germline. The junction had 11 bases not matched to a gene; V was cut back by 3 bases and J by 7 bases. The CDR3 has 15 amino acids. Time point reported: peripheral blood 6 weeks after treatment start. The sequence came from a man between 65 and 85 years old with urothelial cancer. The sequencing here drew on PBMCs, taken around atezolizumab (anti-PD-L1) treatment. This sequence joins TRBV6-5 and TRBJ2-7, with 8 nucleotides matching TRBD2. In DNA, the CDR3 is TGTGCCAGCAGTTATTCAGCGGGGGTCCGGAGGGAGCAGTACTTC. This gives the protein CASSYSAGVRREQYF.